The sequence of this T cell receptor (beta chain) was determined in a study of circulating and synovial CD4+ cells in juvenile arthritis. Study results and caveats: Traditional Vbeta family usage analysis missed the pathogenic-like versus bulk difference. Compared with bulk blood, circulating pathogenic-like lymphocytes shared substantially more CDR3 sequences with synovial T cells. Bulk blood CD4 repertoires were more diverse than these. Shared-clonotype fractions with synovium likely underestimate full repertoire overlap.

On this clone itself: Its antigen is currently unknown.

The V gene end was trimmed by 6 bases and the J gene end by 0 bases; junction bases not matched to a gene: 7. This CDR3 is built from 16 residues. Germline values: CDR1 SEHNR, CDR2 FQNEAQ (reference sequence). Sequencing was performed with immunoSEQ multiplex PCR; in TCRdb, only in-frame clones are kept and a portion is missing. The repertoire consists of 15,000 to 20,000 clones, with under 95% occurring once and the leading ten covering around 0.8%. Material for sequencing was CD4+ T cells from blood. This rearrangement joins TRBV7-9 to TRBJ2-3, with TRBD2 identical over 9 bases. The TCR sequence derives from a human donor with juvenile idiopathic arthritis. The CDR3, as DNA: TGTGCCAGCAGTCGTCCTAGCGGGACTAGCACAGATACGCAGTATTTT. It translates to CASSRPSGTSTDTQYF.